This T cell receptor (beta chain) was recorded in a study of blood T cell repertoires in COVID-19. This clone was seen once. Assay used: immunoSEQ multiplex PCR; TCRdb lists only in-frame clones, some missing. This table holds about 210,000 clones, 65% to 90% found once. V lost 5 bases and J lost 4, with 15 bases in between. This CDR3 contains 15 residues. CDR1 is LNHDA, CDR2 SQIVND, per germline (reference sequence). The chain employs TRBV19 and TRBJ1-3, with D perhaps matching TRBD1 (5 bases). Sequenced input: peripheral blood. This receptor was identified in a man between 45 and 60 years old with COVID-19, enrolled during active disease. DNA for the CDR3: TGTGCCAGTAGTGCCGGGGGAAACTCAGGAAACACCATATATTTT. It specifies CASSAGGNSGNTIYF.